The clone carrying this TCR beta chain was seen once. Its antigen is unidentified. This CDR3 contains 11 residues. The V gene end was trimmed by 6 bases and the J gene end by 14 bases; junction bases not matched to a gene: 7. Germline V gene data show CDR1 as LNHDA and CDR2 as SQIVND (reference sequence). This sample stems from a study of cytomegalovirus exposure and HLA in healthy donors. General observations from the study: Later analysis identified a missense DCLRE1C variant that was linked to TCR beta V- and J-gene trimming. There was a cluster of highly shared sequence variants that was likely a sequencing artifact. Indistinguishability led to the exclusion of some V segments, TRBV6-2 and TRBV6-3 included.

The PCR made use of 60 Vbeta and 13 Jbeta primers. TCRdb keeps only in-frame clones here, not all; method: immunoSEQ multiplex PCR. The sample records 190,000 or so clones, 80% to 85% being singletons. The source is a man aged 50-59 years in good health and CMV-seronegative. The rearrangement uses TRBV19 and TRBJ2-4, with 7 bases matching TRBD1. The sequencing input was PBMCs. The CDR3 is CASSRDSPKYF. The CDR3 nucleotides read TGTGCCAGTAGCCGGGACAGCCCAAAGTACTTC. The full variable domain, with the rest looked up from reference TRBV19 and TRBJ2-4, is DGGITQSPKYLFRKEGQNVTLSCEQNLNHDAMYWYRQDPGQGLRLIYYSQIVNDFQKGDIAEGYSVSREKKESFPLTVTSAQKNPTAFYLCASSRDSPKYFGAGTRLSVL.